The 9 T cell receptor beta chains below all came from one sample that was sequenced in a study of shared clonotypes between healthy human individuals. Assay used: immunoSEQ multiplex PCR; TCRdb lists only in-frame clones, some missing. The profile shows about 750,000 clones, 80% to 95% of them singletons. Positive CCR7 selection of CD45RO-negative cells yielded the naive CD8 cells, and terminally differentiated effector memory CD45RA+ cells were excluded. Material: naive CD8+ T cells sorted from blood. These receptors were collected from a man aged 25 to 45 in good health.

The rearrangement uses TRBV5-4 and TRBJ2-7; 13 bases are shared with TRBD2. From germline, CDR1 is SGHNT and CDR2 YYREEE (reference sequence). V was clipped by 4 bases and J by 5 bases; unmatched bases: 6. The CDR3 contains 15 residues. The CDR3 bases are TGTGCCAGCAGCCAAACGGGACTAGCGGGGCACGAGCAGTACTTC. Its translation is CASSQTGLAGHEQYF.

CDR3 residues: CASSRGTGGYEQYF. In nucleotides, the CDR3 is TGCGCCAGCAGCCGAGGGACAGGGGGCTACGAGCAGTACTTC. The chain joins TRBV4-1 to TRBJ2-7; 11 positions match TRBD1. V lost 4 bases, J lost 3 bases, and 2 bases stayed unmatched. CDR3 length equals 14 residues. CDR1 is MGHRA, CDR2 YSYEKL, per germline.

This clone has just a few counts. V and J are TRBV23-1 and TRBJ2-2, with 12 bases identical to TRBD1. TRBV23-1 is an ORF for which the function is uncertain. Trimming took 0 bases from V and 1 from J; bases not matched to a gene: 6. The CDR3 has 19 amino acids. The CDR3 sequence is CASSQSERDRGLNTGELFF. The CDR3, as DNA: TGCGCCAGCAGTCAATCAGAGCGGGACAGGGGGCTGAACACCGGGGAGCTGTTTTTT.

CDR3 residues: CASSLPSNEQFF. In DNA, the CDR3 is TGTGCCAGCAGTCTCCCTAGCAATGAGCAGTTCTTC. This chain links TRBV28 with TRBJ2-1, with unresolved D. Germline CDR1 is MDHEN and CDR2 is SYDVKM. This CDR3 spans 12 amino acids. Trimming took 5 bases from V and 6 from J, leaving 8 bases between them.

This chain uses TRBV27 with TRBJ2-1; 9 bases line up with TRBD2. V was pared by 5 bases and J by 13 bases, with 12 bases of the junction left unmatched. CDR3 size: 14 residues. CDR1 MNHEY and CDR2 SMNVEV come from the germline V gene (reference sequence). The CDR3, as DNA: TGTGCCAGCAGTCCGACTATAGCGGGAGATGGACAGTTCTTC. Residues: CASSPTIAGDGQFF.

The V gene is TRBV12-5, the J gene TRBJ2-1; 8 bases align to TRBD2. Germline assignment: CDR1 LGHNT and CDR2 FRNRAP. V trimming: 0 bases; J trimming: 0 bases; junction bases outside the gene matches: 10. This CDR3 comprises 19 residues. The CDR3 region has the DNA TGTGCTAGTGGTTTGGTCCCCCTGGGGAGCGGGAGCTCCTACAATGAGCAGTTCTTC. This codes for CASGLVPLGSGSSYNEQFF.

As regards this clone: The same CDR3 arises from other DNA sequences in this sample as well. V usage is TRBV29-1 and J usage is TRBJ2-7; 10 bases match TRBD1. Germline CDR1 and CDR2: SQVTM and ANQGSEA. The CDR3 covers 12 residues. The J segment lost 3 bases and the V segment lost 7 bases, leaving 3 bases of the junction unmatched. In nucleotides, the CDR3 is TGCAGCGCCGGGACAGGGGACTACGAGCAGTACTTC. Translating gives CSAGTGDYEQYF.

The rearrangement links TRBV6-6 to TRBJ1-4, with 7 bases aligning to TRBD1. Germline V gene data show CDR1 as MNHNY and CDR2 as SVGAGI (reference sequence). The CDR3 spans 16 residues. The ends lost 2 bases at V and 6 bases at J; junction bases unmatched: 9. The CDR3 reads CASSYTLKGGDEKLFF. The CDR3 DNA reads as TGTGCCAGCAGTTACACCCTGAAAGGGGGCGATGAAAAACTGTTTTTT.

This chain uses TRBV7-9 with TRBJ1-3, with D maybe TRBD1 (6 bases). Trimming pared 7 bases from V and 4 bases from J, leaving 14 bases between. The CDR3 covers 14 residues. Per germline, CDR1 SEHNR and CDR2 FQNEAQ (reference sequence). CDR3: CASKGGTSGNTIYF. The CDR3 region has the DNA TGTGCCAGCAAAGGGGGGACATCCGGAAACACCATATATTTT.